Each of the 10 T cell receptor beta chains below was sequenced from the same sample in a study of T cells in Graves' hyperthyroidism and ophthalmopathy. Amplification yielded TCR beta CDR3 regions, with RNA transcripts as the source. First-round RT-PCR with HTBI primers amplified the TCR CDR3 region. Each CDR3 protein gets one entry after TCRdb re-called the multiplex PCR reads with MiXCR. The table includes about 160,000 distinct CDR3 sequences, less than 10% detected once. Sequenced sample: blood. These receptor sequences come from a woman between 18 and 30 years old with Graves' hyperthyroidism that later progressed to Graves' ophthalmopathy.

This clonotype has a count of ten or more. The V gene is TRBV29-1, the J gene TRBJ2-3; the match to TRBD2 covers 9 bases. This CDR3 contains 15 residues. Germline V CDR1 and CDR2: SQVTM, ANQGSEA. Trimming took 3 bases from V and 2 from J; bases not matched to a gene: 6. The CDR3 sequence is CSVDLAGGNTDTQYF. The CDR3 coding sequence is TGCAGCGTTGATCTGGCGGGAGGGAACACAGATACGCAGTATTTT.

This clonotype was counted ten times or more. The chain joins TRBV28 to TRBJ2-3, with 10 bases fitting TRBD2. Germline V CDR1 and CDR2: MDHEN, SYDVKM. The CDR3 is 17 amino acids. Losses at the gene ends were 1 base for V and 4 bases for J; bases not matched to a gene: 8. The DNA of the CDR3 is TGTGCCAGCAGTTTATATCAAGCGGGAGGGCCGCCAGATACGCAGTATTTT. Its protein is CASSLYQAGGPPDTQYF. The variable domain in full, with the rest retrieved from reference TRBV28 and TRBJ2-3, is DVKVTQSSRYLVKRTGEKVFLECVQDMDHENMFWYRQDPGLGLRLIYFSYDVKMKEKGDIPEGYSVSREKKERFSLILESASTNQTSMYLCASSLYQAGGPPDTQYFGPGTRLTVL.

This clonotype came up many times. The chain couples TRBV19 to TRBJ2-5; 10 bases match TRBD2. Germline V gene sequence: CDR1 LNHDA, CDR2 SQIVND (reference sequence). This CDR3 contains 14 residues. Germline trimming cut 3 bases from V and 5 bases from J; bases unmatched to any gene: 3. The CDR3 here is CASSISGGAETQYF. CDR3 nucleotides: TGTGCCAGTAGTATCAGCGGGGGGGCGGAGACCCAGTACTTC.

This chain connects TRBV13 to TRBJ2-7, with a tentative D call TRBD2 (6 bases). Trimming shortened V by 5 bases and J by 2 bases, and 13 bases separated the two germline ends. CDR3 length equals 14 residues. Germline lookup yields CDR1 PRHDT and CDR2 FYEKMQ (reference sequence). In nucleotides, the CDR3 is TGTGCCAGCAGCGCGGGGTCAGGGACCTACGAGCAGTACTTC. Protein product: CASSAGSGTYEQYF.

This clonotype was detected many times. The rearrangement links TRBV2 to TRBJ2-7; 8 positions agree with TRBD1. Germline V gene data show CDR1 as SNHLY and CDR2 as FYNNEI. V was clipped by 8 bases and J by 3 bases; unmatched bases: 6. CDR3 length: 13 amino acids. CDR3 residues: CASGGTGYYEQYF. The CDR3 region has the DNA TGTGCCAGCGGCGGGACAGGCTACTACGAGCAGTACTTC.

A few counts support this clonotype. V and J are TRBV14 and TRBJ1-4, with TRBD1 as a possible D gene (6 bases). Per the germline V gene, CDR1 is SGHDN and CDR2 is FVKESK. This CDR3 is built from 15 residues. V was shortened by 6 bases and J by 0 bases, with 11 bases between the two germline ends. The CDR3 sequence is CASSHRVATNEKLFF. CDR3 coding DNA: TGTGCCAGCAGTCACAGGGTTGCAACTAATGAAAAACTGTTTTTT.

This clonotype has ten or more counts. The chain is built from TRBV3-1 and TRBJ1-1, with D perhaps matching TRBD1 (6 bases). The CDR3 is 17 amino acids. Germline V gene sequence: CDR1 LGHDT, CDR2 YNNKEL (reference sequence). The V end lost 3 bases, the J end lost 1 base, and 18 bases lay between the germline ends. The CDR3, as DNA: TGTGCCAGCAGCCAGCAAAGCAGGGGTTTTCGGAACACTGAAGCTTTCTTT. Residues: CASSQQSRGFRNTEAFF.

This clonotype has a handful of counts. The chain employs TRBV20-1 and TRBJ2-1; TRBD2 aligns across 9 bases. V lost 5 bases, J lost 0 bases, and 17 bases stayed unmatched. Per germline, CDR1 DFQATT and CDR2 SNEGSKA (reference sequence). The CDR3 has 19 residues. The CDR3: CSAQKGGRGGLISYNEQFF. The CDR3 coding sequence is TGCAGTGCTCAAAAAGGGGGGCGGGGGGGCCTCATCTCCTACAATGAGCAGTTCTTC.

This clonotype occurred many times. V and J are TRBV30 and TRBJ1-4; 7 bases align to TRBD1. Trimming removed 2 bases from V and 8 bases from J; junction bases left unmatched: 17. CDR1 and CDR2 (germline): GTSNPN, SVGIG (reference sequence). CDR3 length: 17 residues. In DNA form, the CDR3 reads TGTGCCTGGAGTCAAGATTATCCAGGGACACAGGGGGAAAAACTGTTTTTT. Its protein product is CAWSQDYPGTQGEKLFF.

This clonotype came up a few times. This chain links TRBV9 with TRBJ2-1; perhaps D is TRBD1 or TRBD2 (5 bases each). The V end was cut by 0 bases, the J end by 7 bases, with 14 bases between. CDR1 is SGDLS and CDR2 is YYNGEE in the germline V gene. CDR3 size: 15 residues. CDR3 DNA sequence: TGTGCCAGCAGCGTAGATCCCGCAGGGACGAATGAGCAGTTCTTC. The encoded protein is CASSVDPAGTNEQFF.